This T cell receptor (beta chain) was identified in a study of OX40 agonist ivuxolimab in advanced cancers. Sequencing used immunoSEQ multiplex PCR; TCRdb keeps in-frame clones, though not all of them. The table includes about 26,000 clones, 76% detected once. Study results and limitations: Among the least clonally expanded were partial responders at 0.1-3.0 mg/kg.

CDR1 and CDR2 (germline): SGHRS, YFSETQ. The CDR3 spans 17 residues. Germline trimming cut 4 bases from V and 5 bases from J; bases unmatched to any gene: 14. Blood sampling was done at baseline, cycle 4 day 1, and cycle 7 day 1. On this clone itself: Antigen: not known.

The TCR sequence derives from an adult with an advanced solid tumor such as melanoma, head and neck, liver or kidney cancer. The gene calls are TRBV5-1 and TRBJ2-5; 10 nucleotides match TRBD1. This specimen was CD4+ or CD8+ T cells sorted from blood, taken in a trial of the OX40 agonist ivuxolimab. CDR3 DNA sequence: TGCGCCAGCAGCCGTACGGGGGACAGGGGAATTCTGGAGACCCAGTACTTC. This encodes CASSRTGDRGILETQYF.